This is a list of T cell receptor beta chains from one sample in a study of blood T cell repertoires in COVID-19. Repertoires were generated with immunoSEQ multiplex PCR, while TCRdb's copy carries only in-frame clones and drops some. The sample contains tens of thousands of clones, around 85% of which appear only once. The sample comprised peripheral blood. The receptors come from a woman aged 45-59 years with acute or convalescent COVID-19. CDR3s include the opening cysteine and the closing phenylalanine or tryptophan. Each record gives: CDR3 length, J gene, D gene, clone size, V gene, CDR3 protein, CDR3 DNA. A D gene is named only where the DNA matches it firmly. Size is stated for part of the rows, as once, few or many counts, or as a class when the clone is expanded.

cdr3_length: 15
j_call: TRBJ2-2
d_call: TRBD1
clone_size: once
v_call: TRBV5-4
cdr3_aa: CASSMDGTGIGELFF
cdr3_nt: TGTGCCAGCAGTATGGACGGGACAGGGATCGGGGAGCTGTTTTTT

cdr3_length: 15
j_call: TRBJ1-1
d_call: .
clone_size: .
v_call: TRBV23-1
cdr3_aa: CASSQSWRRNTEAFF
cdr3_nt: TGCGCCAGCAGTCAATCGTGGAGGAGGAACACTGAAGCTTTCTTT

cdr3_length: 13
j_call: TRBJ2-3
d_call: .
clone_size: .
v_call: TRBV30
cdr3_aa: CACEAGSTDTQYF
cdr3_nt: TGTGCCTGCGAGGCGGGGAGCACAGATACGCAGTATTTT

cdr3_length: 13
j_call: TRBJ1-1
d_call: .
clone_size: .
v_call: TRBV3-1/TRBV3-2
cdr3_aa: CASSTQGLTEAFF
cdr3_nt: TGTGCCAGCAGTACACAGGGTCTCACTGAAGCTTTCTTT

cdr3_length: 16
j_call: TRBJ2-1
d_call: TRBD1
clone_size: .
v_call: TRBV10-3
cdr3_aa: CAIRGQGGPSYNEQFF
cdr3_nt: TGTGCCATCAGGGGACAGGGTGGACCCTCCTACAATGAGCAGTTCTTC

cdr3_length: 15
j_call: TRBJ2-3
d_call: TRBD2
clone_size: .
v_call: TRBV2
cdr3_aa: CASTRGLAGLDTQYF
cdr3_nt: TGTGCCAGCACTCGGGGACTAGCGGGATTGGATACGCAGTATTTT

cdr3_length: 14
j_call: TRBJ2-5
d_call: .
clone_size: .
v_call: TRBV6-5
cdr3_aa: CASSRTVLQETQYF
cdr3_nt: TGTGCCAGCAGTCGGACAGTACTTCAAGAGACCCAGTACTTC

cdr3_length: 18
j_call: TRBJ1-2
d_call: .
clone_size: few
v_call: TRBV4-3
cdr3_aa: CASSQERNQGRIAYGYTF
cdr3_nt: TGCGCCAGCAGCCAAGAGAGAAATCAGGGCCGTATCGCGTATGGCTACACCTTC

cdr3_length: 14
j_call: TRBJ2-7
d_call: .
clone_size: once
v_call: TRBV6-6
cdr3_aa: CASSYSPGVYEQYF
cdr3_nt: TGTGCCAGCAGTTACTCTCCGGGAGTCTACGAGCAGTACTTC

cdr3_length: 16
j_call: TRBJ2-2
d_call: TRBD2
clone_size: .
v_call: TRBV30
cdr3_aa: CAWSVKTSTFTGELFF
cdr3_nt: TGTGCCTGGAGTGTTAAGACTAGCACTTTCACCGGGGAGCTGTTTTTT

cdr3_length: 15
j_call: TRBJ1-2
d_call: .
clone_size: .
v_call: TRBV6-5
cdr3_aa: CASSYRDHIAYGYTF
cdr3_nt: TGTGCCAGCAGTTACCGTGACCACATAGCTTATGGCTACACCTTC

cdr3_length: 17
j_call: TRBJ2-3
d_call: .
clone_size: .
v_call: TRBV28
cdr3_aa: CASNPDPEGARPDTQYF
cdr3_nt: TGTGCCAGCAACCCCGATCCGGAGGGGGCTAGACCAGATACGCAGTATTTT

cdr3_length: 13
j_call: TRBJ2-7
d_call: .
clone_size: .
v_call: TRBV6-6
cdr3_aa: CASSSLGGALQYF
cdr3_nt: TGTGCCAGCAGTTCATTGGGTGGAGCTTTGCAGTACTTC

cdr3_length: 13
j_call: TRBJ1-1
d_call: TRBD1
clone_size: few
v_call: TRBV5-1
cdr3_aa: CASSQDRHTEAFF
cdr3_nt: TGCGCCAGCAGCCAGGACAGGCACACTGAAGCTTTCTTT

cdr3_length: 16
j_call: TRBJ1-2
d_call: .
clone_size: few
v_call: TRBV28
cdr3_aa: CASITPRTEHILGYTF
cdr3_nt: TGTGCCAGCATTACACCCAGGACAGAGCACATTCTTGGCTACACCTTC

cdr3_length: 17
j_call: TRBJ2-2
d_call: .
clone_size: .
v_call: TRBV7-6
cdr3_aa: CASSETSGVDFVGELFF
cdr3_nt: TGTGCCAGCAGCGAAACGTCCGGGGTGGACTTTGTCGGGGAGCTGTTTTTT

cdr3_length: 16
j_call: TRBJ2-3
d_call: TRBD1
clone_size: .
v_call: TRBV28
cdr3_aa: CASSQGARGPWGVEYF
cdr3_nt: TGTGCCAGCAGCCAAGGGGCCAGGGGGCCCTGGGGGGTAGAGTATTTT